The next 12 T cell receptor beta chains were all read from a single sample in a study of PD-L1 blockade in urothelial cancer (dated by TCRdb to 2016 to 2017). The method behind the library was the immunoSEQ multiplex PCR assay. TCRdb carries this immuneACCESS record with in-frame sequences only. Its versions omit some clonotypes, under half of them owing to an unresolved V gene in the studies checked, with the rest unexplained. This sample holds 70,000 to 85,000 clones; around four fifths were observed only once. Jointly, the top ten make up approximately 4.7% of the sample. Here the sequenced sample was PBMCs, taken around atezolizumab (anti-PD-L1) treatment. The receptors were sampled from a man aged 65-85 years with urothelial cancer.

V is TRBV19 and J is TRBJ1-1; D is unclear. Looked up from germline, CDR1 is LNHDA and CDR2 is SQIVND (reference sequence). CDR3 length: 13 residues. The V end lost 7 bases, the J end lost 7 bases, and 16 bases lay between the germline ends. For the CDR3, the DNA is TGTGCCAGTACCACAGAGTTTTTGGGTGAAGCTTTCTTT. This sequence encodes CASTTEFLGEAFF. Based on the CDR3 plus reference TRBV19 and TRBJ1-1, the full variable domain is DGGITQSPKYLFRKEGQNVTLSCEQNLNHDAMYWYRQDPGQGLRLIYYSQIVNDFQKGDIAEGYSVSREKKESFPLTVTSAQKNPTAFYLCASTTEFLGEAFFGQGTRLTVV.

The gene calls are TRBV27 and TRBJ1-5, with TRBD1 as a possible D gene (6 bases). Trimming left V 6 bases short and J 3 bases short, with 15 bases between. The V gene's germline CDR1 is MNHEY and CDR2 SMNVEV (reference sequence). CDR3 size: 15 residues. CDR3 DNA sequence: TGTGCCAGCAGACCTTTGAACAGGGACAATCAGCCCCAGCATTTT. It specifies CASRPLNRDNQPQHF.

The J gene is TRBJ2-7, the V gene TRBV28; unclear D gene. The V gene lost 3 bases and the J gene lost 6 bases, with 9 bases spanning the gap. The CDR3 is 12 residues long. CDR1 and CDR2 from the germline V gene are MDHEN and SYDVKM. Here the CDR3 reads CASSFFFREQYF. The CDR3 DNA reads as TGTGCCAGCAGTTTCTTCTTTCGCGAGCAGTACTTC.

This rearrangement joins TRBV28 to TRBJ2-7; a weak D match, TRBD2 (7 bases). The V and J ends lost 5 bases and 2 bases respectively, with 16 bases between them. CDR1 is MDHEN, CDR2 SYDVKM, per germline. This CDR3 region has 15 residues. The CDR3 sequence: CASSPRGLAAYEQYF. Written as DNA, the CDR3 is TGTGCCAGCAGTCCCCGGGGGCTAGCGGCCTACGAGCAGTACTTC.

The V call is TRBV5-1, the J call TRBJ1-1, with D tentatively TRBD1 (6 bases). This CDR3 is built from 15 residues. Germline values: CDR1 SGHRS, CDR2 YFSETQ. Trimming left V 5 bases short and J 1 base short, with 15 bases between. Written as DNA, the CDR3 is TGCGCCAGCAGAAATGACGGACAGCCGAACACTGAAGCTTTCTTT. Residues: CASRNDGQPNTEAFF.

This rearrangement joins TRBV27 to TRBJ1-5; D perhaps matches TRBD1 (5 bases). The CDR3 loop spans 16 amino acids. V lost 0 bases to trimming and J lost 6 bases, with 15 bases between them. Germline V gene data show CDR1 as MNHEY and CDR2 as SMNVEV (reference sequence). The CDR3, as DNA: TGTGCCAGCAGTTTATCGACAAATGGGGGGAGTCAGCCCCAGCATTTT. Encoded protein: CASSLSTNGGSQPQHF.

The sample holds a few counts of this clone. The CDR3 region has the DNA TGTGCCAGTCGGACTCGCCTCTTCACCGGGGAGCTGTTTTTT. It codes for CASRTRLFTGELFF. This chain uses TRBV19 with TRBJ2-2; possibly TRBD2 for D (5 bases). CDR3 length equals 14 residues. Germline CDR1 is LNHDA and CDR2 is SQIVND (reference sequence). V was shortened by 8 bases and J by 4 bases, with 14 bases between the two germline ends. Full variable domain (remainder filled in from reference TRBV19 and TRBJ2-2): DGGITQSPKYLFRKEGQNVTLSCEQNLNHDAMYWYRQDPGQGLRLIYYSQIVNDFQKGDIAEGYSVSREKKESFPLTVTSAQKNPTAFYLCASRTRLFTGELFFGEGSRLTVL.

This chain links TRBV11-2 with TRBJ2-7, with 7 positions matching TRBD1. The CDR3 is made up of 16 amino acids. The germline V gene encodes CDR1 SGHAT and CDR2 FQNNGV. The trim removed 7 bases at V and 2 bases at J, leaving 14 bases unmatched. Here the CDR3 reads CASTRGGQAATYEQYF. DNA of the CDR3: TGTGCCAGCACCCGAGGAGGACAGGCGGCCACCTACGAGCAGTACTTC. Full variable domain (rest looked up from reference TRBV11-2 and TRBJ2-7): EAGVAQSPRYKIIEKRQSVAFWCNPISGHATLYWYQQILGQGPKLLIQFQNNGVVDDSQLPKDRFSAERLKGVDSTLKIQPAKLEDSAVYLCASTRGGQAATYEQYFGPGTRLTVT.

The rearrangement uses TRBV5-1 and TRBJ2-3, with D tentatively TRBD2 (6 bases). From germline, CDR1 is SGHRS and CDR2 YFSETQ. V lost 9 bases and J 1 base, leaving 12 bases between the germline ends. This CDR3 contains 13 residues. DNA of the CDR3: TGCGCCACCTCGGGCGGGGGCACAGATACGCAGTATTTT. Residues: CATSGGGTDTQYF. The full variable domain, its missing parts supplied by reference TRBV5-1 and TRBJ2-3, is KAGVTQTPRYLIKTRGQQVTLSCSPISGHRSVSWYQQTPGQGLQFLFEYFSETQRNKGNFPGRFSGRQFSNSRSEMNVSTLELGDSALYLCATSGGGTDTQYFGPGTRLTVL.

The chain is built from TRBV9 and TRBJ2-1; the match to TRBD1 covers 9 bases. J gave up 9 bases and V 5 bases, and 3 bases lay outside the gene matches. This CDR3 has 12 residues. Per germline, CDR1 SGDLS and CDR2 YYNGEE. Written as DNA, the CDR3 is TGTGCCAGCAGGGGGGGACAGGGTGAGCAGTTCTTC. Translation: CASRGGQGEQFF.

The V and J genes are TRBV25-1 and TRBJ1-4; TRBD1 aligns across 8 bases. The CDR3 length is 15 residues. The germline CDR1 and CDR2 sequences are MGHDK and SYGVNS. Trimming at V came to 3 bases and at J to 8 bases, leaving 8 bases not matched to a gene. The CDR3 region is CASSDWTGWGEKLFF. The CDR3, as DNA: TGTGCCAGCAGTGACTGGACAGGGTGGGGCGAAAAACTGTTTTTT.

The V gene is TRBV27, the J gene TRBJ2-3; 9 bases agree with TRBD2. The CDR3 consists of 17 residues. Per germline, CDR1 MNHEY and CDR2 SMNVEV (reference sequence). V was clipped by 8 bases and J by 2 bases; unmatched bases: 14. The CDR3 DNA reads as TGTGCCAGCTCGGTGCAGCCCCTAGCGGGGTTCACAGATACGCAGTATTTT. It encodes CASSVQPLAGFTDTQYF.